These T cell receptor beta chains were read from a single sample in a study of beta chain features in type 1 diabetes. TCRdb's table, derived via immunoSEQ multiplex PCR, lists solely in-frame clones and lacks some. The sample lists 95,000 to 150,000 clones, 16% occurring once. Source material: central memory CD4+ T cells from blood. These receptors all stem from a young man with type 1 diabetes. The CDR3 runs from the conserved cysteine through the conserved F or W. D genes are given only for firm matches. The listing skips clone size in some rows; elsewhere it reads once, few, many or a size class.

>TRBV29-1|TRBJ2-1|NA|NA
TGCAGCGTTGCTCGTACCCAGAACAATGAGCAGTTCTTC
CSVARTQNNEQFF
>TRBV28|TRBJ2-3|NA|TRBD1
TGTGCCAGCAGTACCTTCCCACTACGACAGGGTAGCACAGATACGCAGTATTTT
CASSTFPLRQGSTDTQYF
>TRBV29-1|TRBJ1-2|NA|NA
TGCAGCGTTGAAGATGGGAGCGGAGGCTACACCTTC
CSVEDGSGGYTF
>TRBV18|TRBJ1-2|NA|NA
TGTGCCAGCTCCGTTGCGACAGACTATGGCTACACCTTC
CASSVATDYGYTF
>TRBV4-2|TRBJ2-2|NA|NA
TGTGCCAGCAGCCAAGACGGAGCCGGGACATCGAACACCGGGGAGCTGTTTTTT
CASSQDGAGTSNTGELFF
>TRBV6-1|TRBJ2-5|NA|NA
TGTGCCAGCCGGGGATTGACAGAGACCCAGTACTTC
CASRGLTETQYF
>TRBV7-8|TRBJ2-5|many|TRBD2
TGTGCCAGCAGCGCACTAGCGGGGACACGAGAGACCCAGTACTTC
CASSALAGTRETQYF
>TRBV29-1|TRBJ2-3|many|NA
TGCAGCGTTGAAGACCAGACGCAGTATTTT
CSVEDQTQYF
>TRBV5-1|TRBJ2-5|NA|NA
TGCGCCAGCAGCAAATGGGGGTTCCAAGAGACCCAGTACTTC
CASSKWGFQETQYF
>TRBV30|TRBJ1-2|NA|NA
TGTGCCTGGAGGGACGGTACTAACTATGGCTACACCTTC
CAWRDGTNYGYTF
>TRBV7-9|TRBJ1-1|NA|NA
TGTGCCAGCAGCTTATGGGAAGACACTGAAGCTTTCTTT
CASSLWEDTEAFF
>TRBV29-1|TRBJ2-3|NA|NA
TGCAGCGTTGAAGATCATAGACAGAGCACAGATACGCAGTATTTT
CSVEDHRQSTDTQYF
>TRBV10-3|TRBJ1-1|few|NA
TGTGCCATCAGGGAACTACCCGAGGACACTGAAGCTTTCTTT
CAIRELPEDTEAFF
>TRBV19|TRBJ1-1|few|NA
TGTGCCAGTAGTATAGGGCGAGGTTATGAAGCTTTCTTT
CASSIGRGYEAFF
>TRBV6-5|TRBJ2-2|many|NA
TGTGCCAGCACCCCGGCGGCAGGGCGAACCGGGGAGCTGTTTTTT
CASTPAAGRTGELFF
>TRBV14|TRBJ1-4|few|NA
TGTGCCAGCAGCCGCGCGGTTGCAACTAATGAAAAACTGTTTTTT
CASSRAVATNEKLFF
>TRBV2|TRBJ1-2|NA|NA
TGTGCCAGCACCGGCTCACCAGTTAACTATGGCTACACCTTC
CASTGSPVNYGYTF
>TRBV28|TRBJ2-7|few|NA
TGTGCCAGCAGTTTAAAAGGGGGCGAGCAGTACTTC
CASSLKGGEQYF
>TRBV25-1|TRBJ2-7|few|NA
TGTGCCAGCCGGGATGGTGGAGTTTACGAGCAGTACTTC
CASRDGGVYEQYF
>TRBV5-1|TRBJ1-6|many|NA
TGCGCCAGCAGCTTGGCCCCGGACCCGAGGAATTCACCCCTCCACTTT
CASSLAPDPRNSPLHF
>TRBV7-2|TRBJ2-7|few|NA
TGTGCCAGCAGCCCCGCCCACGAGCAGTACTTC
CASSPAHEQYF
>TRBV19|TRBJ2-4|NA|TRBD2
TGTGCCACAACTAGCGGGGGAGTCGCTGGCATTCAGTACTTC
CATTSGGVAGIQYF
>TRBV4-3|TRBJ2-1|NA|NA
TGCGCCAGCAGCCAAGATATTGGGAATAATGAGCAGTTCTTC
CASSQDIGNNEQFF
>TRBV13|TRBJ2-4|many|NA
TGTGCCAGCAGCTTAGGCGGGTTTCTTAGCGAAGCCAAAAACATTCAGTACTTC
CASSLGGFLSEAKNIQYF
>TRBV7-8|TRBJ2-1|NA|TRBD2
TGTGCCAGCAGCTTCGGACTAGCAGGAGAGGAGCAGTTCTTC
CASSFGLAGEEQFF
>TRBV4-1|TRBJ2-3|few|NA
TGCGCCAGCAGCCAAGATTCCCCAGATACGCAGTATTTT
CASSQDSPDTQYF
>TRBV6-5|TRBJ1-5|NA|NA
TGTGCCAGCAGTTACTCCGGGGTTTATCAGCCCCAGCATTTT
CASSYSGVYQPQHF
>TRBV29-1|TRBJ2-5|NA|NA
TGCAGCGTTCTTGTCCGAAACCAAGAGACCCAGTACTTC
CSVLVRNQETQYF
>TRBV4-3|TRBJ1-4|few|NA
TGCGCCAGCAGCCCCTTACAGGGCGGGGGGGAAAAACTGTTTTTT
CASSPLQGGGEKLFF
>TRBV5-1|TRBJ2-1|few|TRBD2
TGCGCCAGCAGCCAGCGGACTAGCGGGGATGAGCAGTTCTTC
CASSQRTSGDEQFF
>TRBV7-9|TRBJ2-3|NA|NA
TGTGCCAGCAGCTTCCCGAGGGGCCGCGAGTATTTT
CASSFPRGREYF
>TRBV7-2|TRBJ2-4|NA|NA
TGTGCCAGCACTGGAGACCTAGCCAAAAACATTCAGTACTTC
CASTGDLAKNIQYF
>TRBV6-1|TRBJ2-3|NA|NA
TGTGCCAGCATGTCGAGGGTAACAGATACGCAGTATTTT
CASMSRVTDTQYF
>TRBV5-6|TRBJ2-1|NA|TRBD2
TGTGCCAGCAGCCCACTAGCGGGGGCTACATACAATGAGCAGTTCTTC
CASSPLAGATYNEQFF
>TRBV4-3|TRBJ2-4|many|TRBD2
TGCGCCAGCAGCCAAGGGACTAGCGGAAAAAACATTCAGTACTTC
CASSQGTSGKNIQYF
>TRBV23-1|TRBJ1-5|few|TRBD1
TGCGCCAGCAGTCAAATAAGGGGACAGCCGGATCAGCCCCAGCATTTT
CASSQIRGQPDQPQHF
>TRBV29-1|TRBJ2-6|NA|TRBD1
TGCAGCGTCCACCGGACAGGGACCTCTGGGGCCAACGTCCTGACTTTC
CSVHRTGTSGANVLTF
>TRBV9|TRBJ1-6|NA|NA
TGTGCCAGCAGCGTCCGGGAGAGCTCCTATAATTCACCCCTCCACTTT
CASSVRESSYNSPLHF
>TRBV7-9|TRBJ2-1|few|NA
TGTGCCAGTAGGGGTCTTCTTTTTGGTTACAATGAGCAGTTCTTC
CASRGLLFGYNEQFF
>TRBV4-2|TRBJ1-2|few|NA
TGTGCCAGCAGCCAAGACTTGAATTCGGGAGTGACTAACTATGGCTACACCTTC
CASSQDLNSGVTNYGYTF
>TRBV28|TRBJ2-7|NA|TRBD2
TGTGCCACCAGCCTAGCGGGCTACGAGCAGTACTTC
CATSLAGYEQYF
>TRBV5-1|TRBJ1-1|few|NA
TGCGCCAGCAGCTTGGTTTCGCAGATGAACACTGAAGCTTTCTTT
CASSLVSQMNTEAFF
>TRBV2|TRBJ1-2|NA|NA
TGTGCCAGCAGCGGGGTTGGAGACTATGGCTACACCTTC
CASSGVGDYGYTF
>TRBV14|TRBJ2-2|NA|NA
TGTGCCAGCAGCCCCCCAGGGGGCGGGGGAATCGCCGGGGAGCTGTTTTTT
CASSPPGGGGIAGELFF
>TRBV7-3|TRBJ2-5|NA|TRBD2
TGTGCCAGCAGCTTATCCCCGGGAGGAGAGACCCAGTACTTC
CASSLSPGGETQYF
>TRBV6-5|TRBJ2-7|many|TRBD2
TGTGCCAGCAGCCGCGGACTAGCGGGGGCCTACGAGCAGTACTTC
CASSRGLAGAYEQYF
>TRBV7-9|TRBJ2-1|few|NA
TGTGCCAGCAGCTTGGCGGGCCAGCAGTTCTTC
CASSLAGQQFF
>TRBV9|TRBJ1-2|few|TRBD1
TGTGCCAGCAGCGTAGATGGGGCTTCAGGGGGATATGGCTACACCTTC
CASSVDGASGGYGYTF
>TRBV10-3|TRBJ1-2|NA|NA
TGTGCCATCAGTGAACGGGGGGAGGAAGGCTACACCTTC
CAISERGEEGYTF
>TRBV9|TRBJ2-5|NA|NA
TGTGCCATCAGCGCGGGGACAGCTAAAGAGACCCAGTACTTC
CAISAGTAKETQYF
>TRBV10-3|TRBJ1-2|few|NA
TGTGCCACACGCGGGGGGAATGGCTACACCTTC
CATRGGNGYTF
>TRBV11-3|TRBJ1-1|NA|NA
TGTGCCAGCAGCAGAGATATGAACACTGAAGCTTTCTTT
CASSRDMNTEAFF
>TRBV5-8|TRBJ1-4|few|TRBD1
TGTGCCAGCAGCCGATACAGGGGAACTAATGAAAAACTGTTTTTT
CASSRYRGTNEKLFF
>TRBV28|TRBJ1-4|NA|NA
TGTGCCAGCAGTTTATCACAGGGCGACGAAAAACTGTTTTTT
CASSLSQGDEKLFF
>TRBV18|TRBJ1-1|NA|NA
TGTGCCAGCTCGCAGGGCCTCACTGAAGCTTTCTTT
CASSQGLTEAFF
>TRBV19|TRBJ2-2|NA|NA
TGTGCCAGTAGTTCACAGGGTTCCAGACCGTTTAACACCGGGGAGCTGTTTTTT
CASSSQGSRPFNTGELFF
>TRBV5-8|TRBJ2-5|many|NA
TGTGCCAGCAGCTTTAGGAAGGAGACCCAGTACTTC
CASSFRKETQYF
>TRBV4-2|TRBJ1-1|many|TRBD1
TGTGCCAGCAGCCAAGGACAGGGGGCTAGCACTGAAGCTTTCTTT
CASSQGQGASTEAFF